The clone carrying this T cell receptor beta chain was seen at least ten times. Authors of the study amplified TCR beta CDR3 regions from RNA transcripts. The TCR CDR3 was amplified in a first-round RT-PCR using the HTBI primer set. TCRdb fed the multiplex PCR reads into MiXCR, producing one record per CDR3 protein. Seen here are 500,000 to 550,000 distinct CDR3 sequences, 15% to 20% observed once, and the top ten hold 40% to 50%. The data originate from a study of T cells in Graves' hyperthyroidism and ophthalmopathy. This CDR3 has 13 residues. V lost 6 bases and J lost 10, with 16 bases in between. The germline V gene encodes CDR1 LGHNT and CDR2 FRNRAP. Individuals with ophthalmopathy presented a Clinical Activity Score of at least 3, a NOSPECS grade of at least 4 and a duration under 3 months. Isolation of PBMCs was performed on 8.5 to 10 ml fresh peripheral blood.

This chain uses TRBV12-5 with TRBJ2-1, with D possibly TRBD1 on 5 matching bases. The sequence came from a man in his forties with Graves' ophthalmopathy. The specimen was blood. The chain's CDR3 is CASGAQGKVEQFF. In DNA form, the CDR3 reads TGTGCTAGTGGGGCCCAGGGAAAGGTAGAGCAGTTCTTC.